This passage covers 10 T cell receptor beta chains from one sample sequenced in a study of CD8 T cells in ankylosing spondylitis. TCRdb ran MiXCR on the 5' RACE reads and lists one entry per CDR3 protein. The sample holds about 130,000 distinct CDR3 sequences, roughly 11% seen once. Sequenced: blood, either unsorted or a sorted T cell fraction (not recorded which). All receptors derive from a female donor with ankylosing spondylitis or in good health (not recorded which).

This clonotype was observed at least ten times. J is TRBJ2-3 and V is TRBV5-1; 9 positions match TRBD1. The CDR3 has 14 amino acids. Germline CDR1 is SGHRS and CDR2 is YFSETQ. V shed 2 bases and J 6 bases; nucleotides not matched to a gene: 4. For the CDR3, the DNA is TGCGCCAGCAGCTTACAGGGGGCGCCGGATACGCAGTATTTT. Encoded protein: CASSLQGAPDTQYF.

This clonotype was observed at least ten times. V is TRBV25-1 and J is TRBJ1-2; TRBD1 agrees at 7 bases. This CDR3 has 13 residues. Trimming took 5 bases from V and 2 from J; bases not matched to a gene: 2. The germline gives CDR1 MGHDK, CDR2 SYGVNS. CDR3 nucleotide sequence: TGTGCCAGCAGTAAGGGACAGAACTATGGCTACACCTTC. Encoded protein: CASSKGQNYGYTF.

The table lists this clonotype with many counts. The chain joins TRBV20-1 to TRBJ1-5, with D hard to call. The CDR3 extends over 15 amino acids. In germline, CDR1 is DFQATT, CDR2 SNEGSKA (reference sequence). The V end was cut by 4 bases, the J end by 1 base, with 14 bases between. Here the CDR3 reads CSAKDPRRSNQPQHF. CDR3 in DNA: TGCAGTGCTAAAGACCCCAGAAGGAGCAATCAGCCCCAGCATTTT.

The CDR3 reads CASSLGMQSPLHF. The CDR3 DNA sequence: TGTGCCAGCAGCTTAGGGATGCAATCACCCCTCCACTTT. The gene calls are TRBV7-9 and TRBJ1-6; D call uncertain. The CDR3 is 13 residues long. Trimming removed 1 base from V and 10 bases from J, with 8 bases in between. CDR1 and CDR2 from the germline V gene are SEHNR and FQNEAQ (reference sequence). Full variable domain (missing parts from reference TRBV7-9 and TRBJ1-6): DTGVSQNPRHKITKRGQNVTFRCDPISEHNRLYWYRQTLGQGPEFLTYFQNEAQLEKSRLLSDRFSAERPKGSFSTLEIQRTEQGDSAMYLCASSLGMQSPLHFGNGTRLTVT.

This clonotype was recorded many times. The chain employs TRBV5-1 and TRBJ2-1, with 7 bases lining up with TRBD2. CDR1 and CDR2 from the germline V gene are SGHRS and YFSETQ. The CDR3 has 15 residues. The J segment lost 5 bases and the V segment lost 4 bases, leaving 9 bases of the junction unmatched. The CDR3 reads CASSQEGLPNNEQFF. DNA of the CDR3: TGCGCCAGCAGCCAAGAGGGACTACCCAACAATGAGCAGTTCTTC.

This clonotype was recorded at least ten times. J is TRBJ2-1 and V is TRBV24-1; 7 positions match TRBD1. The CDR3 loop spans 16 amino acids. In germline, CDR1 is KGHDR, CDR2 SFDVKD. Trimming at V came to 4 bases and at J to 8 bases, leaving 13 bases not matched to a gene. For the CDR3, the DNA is TGTGCCACCAGTGACTCTAGAGACAGGGCGCGGGATGAGCAGTTCTTC. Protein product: CATSDSRDRARDEQFF.

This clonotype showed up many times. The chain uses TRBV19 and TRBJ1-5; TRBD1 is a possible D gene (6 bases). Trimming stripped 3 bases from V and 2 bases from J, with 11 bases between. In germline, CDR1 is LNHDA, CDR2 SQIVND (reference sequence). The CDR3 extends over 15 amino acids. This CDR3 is CASSIWGAGNQPQHF. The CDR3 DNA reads TGTGCCAGTAGTATTTGGGGGGCAGGCAATCAGCCCCAGCATTTT.

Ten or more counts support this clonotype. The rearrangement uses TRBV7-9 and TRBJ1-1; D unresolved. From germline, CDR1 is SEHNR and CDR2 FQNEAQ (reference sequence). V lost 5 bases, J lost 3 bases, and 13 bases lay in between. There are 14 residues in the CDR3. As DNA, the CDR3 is TGTGCCAGCAGCCTGGCCCTGGGTGACACTGAAGCTTTCTTT. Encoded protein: CASSLALGDTEAFF.

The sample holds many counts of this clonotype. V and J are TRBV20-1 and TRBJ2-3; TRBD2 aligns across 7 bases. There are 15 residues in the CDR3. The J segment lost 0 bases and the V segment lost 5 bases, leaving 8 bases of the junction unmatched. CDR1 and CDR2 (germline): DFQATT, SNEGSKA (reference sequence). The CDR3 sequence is CSADAGTTSTDTQYF. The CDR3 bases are TGCAGTGCTGATGCCGGGACTACTAGCACAGATACGCAGTATTTT.

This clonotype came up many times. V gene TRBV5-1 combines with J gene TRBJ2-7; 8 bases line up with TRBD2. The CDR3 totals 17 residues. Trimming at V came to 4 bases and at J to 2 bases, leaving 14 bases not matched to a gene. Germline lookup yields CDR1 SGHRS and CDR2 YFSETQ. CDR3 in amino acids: CASSLGAIAGRTYEQYF. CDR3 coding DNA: TGCGCCAGCAGCCTGGGGGCGATAGCGGGGAGAACCTACGAGCAGTACTTC.